The 30 T cell receptor beta chains below come from one sample, sequenced in a study of T-cell memory formation after mild COVID-19. Via MiXCR, TCRdb re-called the 5' RACE reads, giving one row per CDR3 protein. The repertoire holds fewer than 400,000 distinct CDR3 sequences, approximately 12% seen once, with about 21% in the top ten. The sequenced sample consisted of PBMCs or a T cell subset sorted from them (not recorded which). These receptors originate from a man younger than 35 who had mild COVID-19 (a few samples of this study predate the infection). Cell type and time point are not known.

This clonotype was seen a handful of times. V gene TRBV18 combines with J gene TRBJ2-7; D unclear. CDR3 length: 12 residues. V was pared by 3 bases and J by 4 bases, with 7 bases between. CDR1 KGHSH and CDR2 LQKENI come from the germline V gene. The CDR3 bases are TGTGCCAGCTCACCGAGCGCATACGAGCAGTACTTC. As protein: CASSPSAYEQYF.

This clonotype turned up a few times. The chain recombines TRBV20-1 with TRBJ2-3; D call uncertain. Per the germline V gene, CDR1 is DFQATT and CDR2 is SNEGSKA (reference sequence). The CDR3 is 12 residues long. V lost 6 bases, J lost 6 bases, and 13 bases lay in between. The CDR3 region is CSALEAPDTQYF. The CDR3 bases are TGCAGTGCGCTGGAAGCCCCCGATACGCAGTATTTT.

This clonotype occurred a few times. V gene TRBV29-1 combines with J gene TRBJ1-2; D gene uncertain. This CDR3 region has 15 residues. Germline V gene lookup returns CDR1 SQVTM and CDR2 ANQGSEA. Trimming shortened V by 1 base and J by 3 bases, and 15 bases separated the two germline ends. The CDR3 region has the DNA TGCAGCGTTGAAGCTGCGGGTAACGCGGACTATGGCTACACCTTC. Its protein is CSVEAAGNADYGYTF.

In this sample, this clonotype turned up many times. The rearrangement joins TRBV5-5 to TRBJ2-1, with D possibly matching TRBD1 (6 bases). Germline V gives CDR1 SGHKS, CDR2 YYEKEE (reference sequence). The CDR3 has 15 residues. V was clipped by 5 bases and J by 2 bases, with 14 bases between them. In nucleotides, the CDR3 is TGTGCCAGCAGGAGAACAGGGAGTCCCTACAATGAGCAGTTCTTC. Its translation: CASRRTGSPYNEQFF.

The chain recombines TRBV27 with TRBJ1-4, with 7 bases matching TRBD1. CDR1 and CDR2 from the germline V gene are MNHEY and SMNVEV (reference sequence). The CDR3 is 15 amino acids. V was clipped by 8 bases and J by 7 bases; unmatched bases: 13. The CDR3, as DNA: TGTGCCAGCGGTGCCTTGGCCAGGGGGAGTGAAAAACTGTTTTTT. Amino acid sequence: CASGALARGSEKLFF.

The table lists this clonotype with a few counts. The gene calls are TRBV12-3 or TRBV12-4 and TRBJ2-7; TRBD2 is a possible D gene (6 bases). Trimming pared 3 bases from V and 0 bases from J, leaving 12 bases between. This CDR3 spans 15 amino acids. CDR3 protein: CASSFGLASSYEQYF. The CDR3 region has the DNA TGTGCCAGCAGTTTTGGCCTAGCGAGCTCCTACGAGCAGTACTTC.

V is TRBV6-5 and J is TRBJ2-2; D is undetermined. V dropped 4 bases and J dropped 7 bases, with 10 bases sitting between them. The CDR3 runs 13 residues. CDR1 and CDR2 from the germline V gene are MNHEY and SVGAGI. CDR3 in amino acids: CASSFPGIGELFF. The DNA for the CDR3 is TGTGCCAGCAGTTTTCCGGGTATCGGGGAGCTGTTTTTT.

The chain links TRBV4-2 to TRBJ1-4; 11 nucleotides agree with TRBD1. Germline values: CDR1 LGHNA, CDR2 YNFKEQ. The ends lost 1 base at V and 7 bases at J; junction bases unmatched: 8. The CDR3 has 17 residues. The DNA of the CDR3 is TGTGCCAGCAGCCAAGGAGGCCCCGGGACAGGGGGTGAAAAACTGTTTTTT. It translates to CASSQGGPGTGGEKLFF.

The gene calls are TRBV11-1 and TRBJ2-1; possibly TRBD2 for D (5 bases). Trimming removed 6 bases at V and 4 bases at J, with 13 bases between. CDR3 length equals 14 residues. In germline, CDR1 is SGHAT, CDR2 FQDESV (reference sequence). The CDR3 protein is CASSAQEVYNEQFF. CDR3 sequence (DNA): TGTGCCAGCAGTGCGCAGGAGGTTTACAATGAGCAGTTCTTC.

This chain uses TRBV5-1 with TRBJ2-2; a possible D gene is TRBD1 (6 bases). This CDR3 contains 16 residues. Germline CDR1 SGHRS, CDR2 YFSETQ. The V end lost 2 bases, the J end lost 2 bases, and 13 bases lay between the germline ends. CDR3 coding DNA: TGCGCCAGCAGCTTCTACAGGGCCGCCAACACCGGGGAGCTGTTTTTT. It specifies CASSFYRAANTGELFF.

The CDR3 sequence is CATSRDHGDEQFF. Written as DNA, the CDR3 is TGTGCCACCAGCAGAGATCATGGCGATGAGCAGTTCTTC. The chain carries TRBV15 and TRBJ2-1; D gene unclear. The length of the CDR3 is 13 residues. V was clipped by 0 bases and J by 8 bases, with 8 bases between them. CDR1 is LNHNV, CDR2 YYDKDF, per germline (reference sequence).

The chain is built from TRBV20-1 and TRBJ2-2; 11 bases align to TRBD2. Germline assignment: CDR1 DFQATT and CDR2 SNEGSKA (reference sequence). The CDR3 runs to 14 residues. Losses at the gene ends were 5 bases for V and 8 bases for J; bases not matched to a gene: 7. The CDR3, as DNA: TGCAGTGCTTACCCTAGCGGGGGGCCAGGGGAGCTGTTTTTT. As protein: CSAYPSGGPGELFF.

This sequence joins TRBV5-1 and TRBJ2-5; D is uncertain. Trimming pared 7 bases from V and 5 bases from J, leaving 18 bases between. This CDR3 has 14 amino acids. CDR1 and CDR2 (germline): SGHRS, YFSETQ. DNA for the CDR3: TGCGCCAGCGGCGCTTGGGGTGCTCAGGAGACCCAGTACTTC. Translation: CASGAWGAQETQYF.

The chain couples TRBV4-2 to TRBJ2-5; TRBD2 is a possible D gene (6 bases). Trimming removed 2 bases from V and 3 bases from J, with 22 bases in between. This CDR3 spans 18 amino acids. Per germline, CDR1 LGHNA and CDR2 YNFKEQ. The CDR3 sequence is CASSQPLGALGLEETQYF. CDR3 DNA: TGTGCCAGCAGCCAACCCTTAGGGGCGCTGGGACTCGAAGAGACCCAGTACTTC.

This clonotype turned up a few times. This sequence joins TRBV10-2 and TRBJ2-5; D unclear. Per the germline V gene, CDR1 is WSHSY and CDR2 is SAAADI. Trimming took 4 bases from V and 4 from J, leaving 7 bases between them. CDR3 size: 12 residues. CDR3: CASSAQAETQYF. The CDR3 DNA reads as TGCGCCAGCAGTGCCCAGGCAGAGACCCAGTACTTC.

The DNA for the CDR3 is TGTGCCAGCAGCTGGGACAGGGGAGCCGGGGAGCTGTTTTTT. Translating gives CASSWDRGAGELFF. The genes are TRBV7-7 and TRBJ2-2; 10 positions agree with TRBD1. This CDR3 has 14 residues. V lost 4 bases to trimming and J lost 6 bases; unmatched junction nucleotides: 2. Germline CDR1 and CDR2: SSHAT and FNYEAQ (reference sequence).

This clonotype has only a few counts. V usage is TRBV7-6 and J usage is TRBJ1-3; no firm D call. With 1 base removed from V and 3 bases from J, the gap between germline ends came to 10 bases. This CDR3 region has 15 residues. Per germline, CDR1 SGHVS and CDR2 FNYEAQ. The CDR3, as DNA: TGTGCCAGCAGCTTAGTGGATGGCATTGGAAACACCATATATTTT. It is translated as CASSLVDGIGNTIYF.

The V call is TRBV7-3, the J call TRBJ2-1; D possibly corresponds to TRBD1 (5 bases). The CDR3 consists of 13 residues. Trimming shortened V by 3 bases and J by 8 bases, and 11 bases separated the two germline ends. Germline V CDR1 and CDR2: SGHTA, FQGTGA. As DNA, the CDR3 is TGTGCCAGCAGCTTTCAGGGCGGTGATGAGCAGTTCTTC. Amino acids: CASSFQGGDEQFF.

This clonotype turned up a few times. The chain combines TRBV3-1 with TRBJ2-7, with D possibly TRBD2 on 5 matching bases. V lost 4 bases and J 2 bases, leaving 12 bases between the germline ends. This CDR3 contains 14 residues. Germline CDR1 reads LGHDT; CDR2 reads YNNKEL (reference sequence). The CDR3: CASSLGVGAYEQYV. The CDR3 bases are TGTGCCAGCAGCCTCGGGGTAGGAGCCTACGAGCAGTACGTC.

V gene TRBV11-2 combines with J gene TRBJ2-5, with 8 bases matching TRBD2. This CDR3 is 15 amino acids long. The germline V gene encodes CDR1 SGHAT and CDR2 FQNNGV. V was clipped by 1 base and J by 5 bases; unmatched bases: 6. The CDR3 DNA reads as TGTGCCAGCAGCTTAGTTCGGGGGGGCTTCGAGACCCAGTACTTC. Residues: CASSLVRGGFETQYF.

This chain uses TRBV13 with TRBJ2-1; TRBD1 might be the D (5 bases). The CDR3 runs to 12 residues. Germline assignment: CDR1 PRHDT and CDR2 FYEKMQ (reference sequence). V was cut by 5 bases and J by 8 bases, with 10 bases left in between. CDR3 residues: CASSPRVHEQFF. The DNA for the CDR3 is TGTGCCAGCAGCCCCAGGGTGCATGAGCAGTTCTTC.

This clonotype has at least ten counts. The CDR3 nucleotides are TGTGCCAGCAGTTTTAGCCAGACAGATACGCAGTATTTT. Encoded protein: CASSFSQTDTQYF. The chain has TRBV7-2 and TRBJ2-3, with D hard to call. In germline, CDR1 is SGHTA, CDR2 FQGNSA. This CDR3 spans 13 amino acids. V was trimmed by 6 bases and J by 3 bases, leaving 10 bases between them.

This clonotype was observed many times. J is TRBJ2-7 and V is TRBV14; TRBD1 is a possible D gene (6 bases). V lost 1 base and J lost 0, with 10 bases in between. The germline CDR1 and CDR2 sequences are SGHDN and FVKESK. This CDR3 region has 15 residues. The CDR3, as DNA: TGTGCCAGCAGCCAAGTCCGGGACACCTCCTACGAGCAGTACTTC. Translating it yields CASSQVRDTSYEQYF.

This clonotype was seen a handful of times. This chain uses TRBV4-1 with TRBJ1-5; D might be TRBD1 (6 bases). Trimming stripped 0 bases from V and 2 bases from J, with 20 bases between. From germline, CDR1 is MGHRA and CDR2 YSYEKL. This CDR3 comprises 19 residues. The CDR3 sequence: CASSQDGVWQGQRNQPQHF. Written as DNA, the CDR3 is TGCGCCAGCAGCCAAGATGGCGTCTGGCAGGGGCAACGCAATCAGCCCCAGCATTTT.

This chain connects TRBV9 to TRBJ2-1; D perhaps matches TRBD1 (6 bases). Germline CDR1 reads SGDLS; CDR2 reads YYNGEE. V lost 3 bases and J lost 3, with 13 bases in between. The CDR3 consists of 15 residues. CDR3 sequence (DNA): TGTGCCAGCAGCGAAGCCCCGGACAGCTACAATGAGCAGTTCTTC. Its protein product is CASSEAPDSYNEQFF.

The chain uses TRBV24-1 and TRBJ2-1, with D possibly TRBD2 on 6 matching bases. V was clipped by 4 bases and J by 7 bases, with 13 bases between them. Germline CDR1 KGHDR, CDR2 SFDVKD. The CDR3 is 14 residues long. The CDR3 protein is CATSETGEPNEQFF. CDR3 in DNA: TGTGCCACCAGTGAAACGGGAGAACCGAATGAGCAGTTCTTC.

The V call is TRBV6-6, the J call TRBJ1-6, with a tentative D call TRBD1 (5 bases). The germline V gene encodes CDR1 MNHNY and CDR2 SVGAGI (reference sequence). With 7 bases removed from V and 4 bases from J, the gap between germline ends came to 11 bases. The CDR3 runs to 14 residues. The CDR3 is CASIDSSYNSPLHF. In DNA, the CDR3 is TGTGCCAGCATTGACAGCTCATATAATTCACCCCTCCACTTT.

This clonotype has only one observation. This chain uses TRBV4-1 with TRBJ1-1; D not resolved. The CDR3 is 15 amino acids. Germline V gene data show CDR1 as MGHRA and CDR2 as YSYEKL. Trimming shortened V by 4 bases and J by 2 bases, and 14 bases separated the two germline ends. For the CDR3, the DNA is TGCGCCAGCAGCCTAAGTGGGCTGGGAAACACTGAAGCTTTCTTT. This sequence encodes CASSLSGLGNTEAFF.

The chain uses TRBV12-3 or TRBV12-4 and TRBJ2-7; D is perhaps TRBD1 (5 bases). The CDR3 is 11 residues long. The V end lost 7 bases, the J end lost 6 bases, and 10 bases lay between the germline ends. The CDR3 coding sequence is TGTGCCAGCACTTCAGGGCGCGAGCAGTACTTC. Translation gives CASTSGREQYF.

A few counts support this clonotype. The chain links TRBV4-1 to TRBJ1-2; D remains ambiguous. V shed 5 bases and J shed 5 bases, with 18 bases lying between them. CDR1 is MGHRA and CDR2 is YSYEKL in the germline V gene. The CDR3 is made up of 15 amino acids. CDR3 in DNA: TGCGCCAGCAGCGACCCTCCGGGTAGGGATTATGGCTACACCTTC. Encoded protein: CASSDPPGRDYGYTF.